Sequencing of this T cell receptor (beta chain) was carried out in a study of cytomegalovirus exposure and HLA in healthy donors. Study-level results: It was reportedly the case that the classifier diagnosed cytomegalovirus status with high specificity and sensitivity.

This clone has only one observation. Antigen unknown. Primers included in the PCR were 60 Vbeta and 13 Jbeta primers. TCRdb's table, derived via immunoSEQ multiplex PCR, lists solely in-frame clones and lacks some. The profile shows some 200,000 clones, over 80% of them singletons. Germline trimming cut 5 bases from V and 2 bases from J; bases unmatched to any gene: 9. In germline, CDR1 is SEHNR, CDR2 FQNEAQ (reference sequence). The CDR3 has 15 amino acids. The source material was PBMCs. The J gene is TRBJ2-7, the V gene TRBV7-9; 7 bases map to TRBD2. The TCR originated in a man aged 35 to 55 in good health and CMV-seropositive. The CDR3 loop reads CASSPGGTRAYEQYF. CDR3 bases: TGTGCCAGCAGCCCCGGGGGGACCCGCGCCTACGAGCAGTACTTC.